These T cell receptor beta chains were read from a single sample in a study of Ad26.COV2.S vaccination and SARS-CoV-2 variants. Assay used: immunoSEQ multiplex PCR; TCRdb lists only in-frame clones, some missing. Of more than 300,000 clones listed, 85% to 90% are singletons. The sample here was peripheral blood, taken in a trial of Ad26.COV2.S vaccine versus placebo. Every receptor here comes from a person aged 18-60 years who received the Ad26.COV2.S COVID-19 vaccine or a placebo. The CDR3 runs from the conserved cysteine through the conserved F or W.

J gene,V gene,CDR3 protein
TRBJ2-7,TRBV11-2,CASSPPLDRVAYEQYF
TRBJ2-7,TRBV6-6,CASSPGTARNEQYF
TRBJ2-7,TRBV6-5,CASSRTGVEEQYF
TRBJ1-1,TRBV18,CASSPSLQVNTEAFF
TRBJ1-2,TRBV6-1,CASSEGQGYGYTF
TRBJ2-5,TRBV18,CASSPLASGETQYF
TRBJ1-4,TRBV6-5,CASSYEGTGKEKLFF
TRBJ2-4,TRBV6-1,CASSENPGGTDLAKNIQYF
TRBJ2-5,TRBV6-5,CASSLQDITQETQYF
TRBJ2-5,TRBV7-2,CASSPDRFTQYF
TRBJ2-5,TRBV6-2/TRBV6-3,CASSYSTSGGYQETQYF
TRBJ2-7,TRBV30,CAWSGAHEQYF
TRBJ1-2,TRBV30,CAWRYPDRTNYGYTF
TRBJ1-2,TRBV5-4,CASSSEFPYGYTF
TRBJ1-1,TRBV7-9,CASSVNRGPNTEAFF
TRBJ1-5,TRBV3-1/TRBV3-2,CASSQGSNQPQHF
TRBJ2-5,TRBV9,CASSGSSGGAKETQYF
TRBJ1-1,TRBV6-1,CASSEQGGDEAFF
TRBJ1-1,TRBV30,CAWSLGGGASAFF
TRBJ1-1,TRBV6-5,CASQSPGRRTEAFF
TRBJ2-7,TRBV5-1,CASSLPDRGTEQYF
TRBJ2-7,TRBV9,CASSVDGGVYEQYF
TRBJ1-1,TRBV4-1,CASSQEAGAAFF
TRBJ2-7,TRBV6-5,CASSNRNTYEQYF
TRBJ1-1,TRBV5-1,CASSEGNTEAFF
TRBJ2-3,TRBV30,CAWSAGTGGSTDTQYF